This TCR beta chain was profiled in a study of T cells in Graves' hyperthyroidism and ophthalmopathy. Diagnosing involved the use of clinical symptoms, serum thyroxine and TRAb, thyroid ultrasound and orbital computed tomography. V was trimmed by 7 bases and J by 4 bases, leaving 13 bases between them. Germline lookup yields CDR1 LNHDA and CDR2 SQIVND (reference sequence). The CDR3 loop spans 14 amino acids. The TCR beta CDR3 regions underwent amplification using RNA transcripts as the source. A set of HTBI primers served as the primers for a first-round RT-PCR of the TCR CDR3. From the multiplex PCR reads, TCRdb called clonotypes with MiXCR, one entry per CDR3 protein. The top ten hold around 27% of the sample, which has 450,000 to 650,000 distinct CDR3 sequences, less than 25% seen once.

The V and J genes are TRBV19 and TRBJ2-2; D possibly corresponds to TRBD2 (7 bases). This clonotype was obtained from a man younger than 30 with Graves' hyperthyroidism. The source material was blood. DNA for the CDR3: TGTGCCAGTAATCAGGGGAGGGGCACCGGGGAGCTGTTTTTT. Amino acid sequence: CASNQGRGTGELFF.